This T cell receptor beta chain was observed in a study of beta chain features in type 1 diabetes. Study details: Similarity in age, gender and cell yields was seen between patients and healthy donors. Across every sample, about 100 million sorted cells were examined in total. General study results and limits: Among all four CD4+ subsets, Type 1 diabetes patients had TCRB CDR3s that were moderately but significantly shorter. VDJ junctions from type 1 diabetes patients carried fewer insertions and larger deletions.

The whole isolated RNA underwent reverse transcription, so sequencing captured expressed TCRB transcripts. Clones were read by immunoSEQ multiplex PCR, and TCRdb kept only the in-frame ones, dropping some. The sample includes around 14,000 clones, 65% to 85% seen only once; the top ten take less than 0.4%. For this clone: The target antigen is unknown.

Each sorted population was over 98% pure. The J segment lost 8 bases and the V segment lost 5 bases, leaving 8 bases of the junction unmatched. The CDR3 length is 13 residues. Germline loops: CDR1 SGHRS, CDR2 YFSETQ. The origin of this receptor is a woman younger than 35 with type 1 diabetes. The rearrangement links TRBV5-1 to TRBJ1-2; 8 bases match TRBD1. Specimen: stem cell memory CD4+ T cells from blood. The CDR3 sequence: CASSPGTGRGYTF. The CDR3 nucleotides are TGCGCCAGCAGTCCCGGGACAGGTCGGGGCTACACCTTC.